This TCR beta chain was profiled in a study of shared clonotypes between healthy human individuals (dated by TCRdb to about 2020). In terms of the full investigation: Three men and a couple of women, aged 18 to 49 years, made up the cohort. For each donor, three plates each were used for CD4 naive and CD4 memory, two plates were used for CD8 naive, and one plate was used for CD8 memory. To estimate repertoire size and how much clonotype sharing occurs between individuals, the study deeply sequenced the blood TCR repertoires of several healthy adults. To increase sequencing depth and limit assay-specific biases, TCR repertoire library preparation and sequencing were carried out by different laboratories using diverse techniques. Between about 0.8 and 9.5 billion PBMCs per donor were obtained by leukapheresis. What the study reported, not specific to this receptor: The genetic and exposure-history diversity represented was limited by the small number of donors. Sampling was limited to blood, and TCR repertoires in tissue likely differ from TCR repertoires in blood. Higher generation probabilities were observed for clonotypes shared by all four sorted-subset donors than for non-shared clonotypes. Even with the large sequencing depth, rarefaction of the sorted-subset datasets indicated that sequencing was incomplete. Pairwise subsampling led to the expectation that sequencing depth would affect the degree of clonotype sharing among donors. Naive subsets generally had larger estimated clonotype richness than memory subsets did. Sharing across four donors was observed for approximately 5% of naive CD4, over 3% of naive CD8, roughly 2.4% of memory CD4, and roughly 0.43% of memory CD8 clonotypes.

Note on this clone: No cognate antigen has been identified for it. Per-base qualities were not stored, and no clone one base away is much larger.

Measured from the cysteine to the phenylalanine, the CDR3 is 13 residues long. Left in the record is the CDR3 DNA by itself, 39 bases read in frame from the first base. From V the trimming removes 6 bases and from J it removes 7 bases, while the gene matches leave 5 bases of the junction unaccounted for. Via the germline V gene, CDR1 is KGHSH and CDR2 LQKENI. Using the deep immunoSEQ assay, TCR CDR3 regions were amplified from genomic DNA by multiplex PCR. For each cell subset, the extracted genomic DNA was distributed evenly across all wells of several immunoSEQ 96-well plates, and each plate served as one replicate. Each replicate PCR for sorted subsets received 150 to 250 ng genomic DNA, equal to tens of thousands of T cell genomes. The purified libraries were quantified using a Qubit 3.0 fluorometer, sized with a Bioanalyzer 2100, and then quantified again using the KAPA Library Quantification kit. Each immunoSEQ 96-well plate was sequenced on its own single-read 150-cycle Illumina NextSeq 550 flow cell. The authors processed their data as follows. Because only junctional sequences without quality scores were contained in the immunoSEQ output, filtering matching that applied to full-length reads could not be performed. To assign V/J genes and CDR3, sequences were annotated against IMGT germline references using PyIR, a Python wrapper for IgBLAST v1.9. Reads were removed for weak V/J assignments (E-value above 1e-6), missing CDR3, stop codons, out-of-frame junctions, or ambiguous translated residues. V3J clonotypes were defined by identical inferred V gene, J gene, and CDR3 amino acid sequence. The percentage overlap between two repertoires was calculated by dividing the number of shared unique clonotypes by the size of the smaller repertoire. RTK rarefaction, the Chao1 estimator, and Recon v2.1 estimates of unobserved clonotypes were used to assess repertoire richness. OLGA was used to compute generation probabilities for all TCRbeta clonotypes that the gDNA method yielded from a handful of donors. TCRdb limited this immuneACCESS table to in-frame rearrangements with V and J called. A share of clones is missing; checked studies link under half to unresolved V genes, and the rest is unexplained. V and J calls and clone size follow that table, whereas D and trimming were derived from the DNA. The sample data list around 700,000 clones, and less than 85% of these were observed just once. The ten largest clones capture 1.5% to 2% of the sample.

Healthy HIV-negative adults with no recently reported acute infections or vaccinations were included as donors. All donors were Caucasian adults living in Nashville, Tennessee, USA. CD4+ T cells were enriched by magnetic negative selection; naive cells were then positively selected on CD45RA, and the negative fraction formed the memory subset. Blood was collected by leukapheresis, and PBMCs were isolated by Ficoll-Histopaque density gradient centrifugation and then cryopreserved in liquid nitrogen vapor phase. Purity and quantity of every magnetically sorted T cell population were checked by analytical flow cytometry. Genomic DNA was isolated from every sorted fraction and measured by UV absorbance on a Nanodrop 2000c.

This sequence originates from a woman aged 25 to 45 in good health. In this chain, TRBV18 is recombined with TRBJ1-2; 10 central nucleotides agree with TRBD1. The sequencing sample was made of memory CD4+ T cells sorted from blood. Sample cell subset or site, as interpreted from the label and publication: CD45RA-negative fraction. This receptor carries the CDR3 CASSPTGGVGYTF. The sequenced DNA: TGTGCCAGCTCCCCGACAGGGGGCGTTGGCTACACCTTC. This CDR3, with the reference TRBV18 and TRBJ1-2 proteins standing in past its ends, gives the full variable domain NAGVMQNPRHLVRRRGQEARLRCSPMKGHSHVYWYRQLPEEGLKFMVYLQKENIIDESGMPKERFSAEFPKEGPSILRIQQVVRGDSAAYFCASSPTGGVGYTFGSGTRLTVV.